Following are 5 T cell receptor beta chains from one sample sequenced in a study of blood T cell repertoires in COVID-19. Method: immunoSEQ multiplex PCR; TCRdb's copy keeps in-frame clones and lacks some. The table has around 30,000 clones, 94% seen once; the top ten hold roughly 4%. Sequenced material: peripheral blood. The receptor set was obtained from a human donor with active COVID-19. The donor label of this sample is uncertain.

The V and J genes are TRBV5-1 and TRBJ2-3; D is possibly TRBD2 (7 bases). CDR3 length equals 15 residues. V lost 2 bases and J lost 2, with 12 bases in between. Looked up from germline, CDR1 is SGHRS and CDR2 is YFSETQ. CDR3 nucleotide sequence: TGCGCCAGCAGCTTTACGGGGGGCCCCACAGATACGCAGTATTTT. Encoded protein: CASSFTGGPTDTQYF.

The rearrangement links TRBV7-2 to TRBJ2-6, with 8 bases aligning to TRBD2. The CDR3 has 19 residues. Germline V gene sequence: CDR1 SGHTA, CDR2 FQGNSA. The V segment lost 5 bases and the J segment 1 base; nucleotides outside the gene matches: 13. In nucleotides, the CDR3 is TGTGCCAGCAGCGACACCTACGGGAGGGGGAAGTCTGGGGCCAACGTCCTGACTTTC. Its protein product is CASSDTYGRGKSGANVLTF.

The genes are TRBV11-2 and TRBJ2-5; 7 bases are a match to TRBD2. CDR1 is SGHAT and CDR2 is FQNNGV in the germline V gene. The V gene end was trimmed by 1 base and the J gene end by 5 bases; junction bases not matched to a gene: 7. The CDR3 consists of 15 residues. This CDR3 reads CASSLVAGVLETQYF. The CDR3 region has the DNA TGTGCCAGCAGCTTAGTTGCGGGAGTTTTGGAGACCCAGTACTTC.

The table lists this clone with a count of one. The chain combines TRBV19 with TRBJ2-2; 8 nucleotides align to TRBD2. V gave up 1 base and J gave up 0 bases; unmatched junction bases: 1. This CDR3 is built from 16 residues. Germline V lookup: CDR1 LNHDA, CDR2 SQIVND (reference sequence). As DNA, the CDR3 is TGTGCCAGTAGTATAGCGGGGGGGCCGAACACCGGGGAGCTGTTTTTT. Amino acids: CASSIAGGPNTGELFF.

J is TRBJ1-2 and V is TRBV27; tentative D call: TRBD1 (6 bases). The V and J ends lost 3 bases and 5 bases respectively, with 10 bases between them. Per germline, CDR1 MNHEY and CDR2 SMNVEV (reference sequence). This CDR3 is built from 13 residues. The CDR3 here is CASSFYQGYGYTF. For the CDR3, the DNA is TGTGCCAGCAGTTTCTACCAGGGGTATGGCTACACCTTC.